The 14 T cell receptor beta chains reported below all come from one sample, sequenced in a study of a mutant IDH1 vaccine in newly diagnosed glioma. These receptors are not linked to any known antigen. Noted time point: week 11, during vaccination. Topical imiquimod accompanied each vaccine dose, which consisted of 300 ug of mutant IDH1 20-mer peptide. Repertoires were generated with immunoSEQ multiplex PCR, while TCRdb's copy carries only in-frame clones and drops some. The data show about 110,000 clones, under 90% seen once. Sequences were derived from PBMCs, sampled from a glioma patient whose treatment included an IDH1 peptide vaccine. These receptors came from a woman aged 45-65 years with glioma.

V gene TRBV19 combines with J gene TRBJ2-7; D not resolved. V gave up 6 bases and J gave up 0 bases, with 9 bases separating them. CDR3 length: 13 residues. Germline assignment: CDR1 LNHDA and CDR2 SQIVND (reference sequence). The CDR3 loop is CASSRGSSYEQYF. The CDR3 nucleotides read TGTGCCAGTAGCCGAGGCAGCTCCTACGAGCAGTACTTC. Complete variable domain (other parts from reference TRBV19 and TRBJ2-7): DGGITQSPKYLFRKEGQNVTLSCEQNLNHDAMYWYRQDPGQGLRLIYYSQIVNDFQKGDIAEGYSVSREKKESFPLTVTSAQKNPTAFYLCASSRGSSYEQYFGPGTRLTVT.

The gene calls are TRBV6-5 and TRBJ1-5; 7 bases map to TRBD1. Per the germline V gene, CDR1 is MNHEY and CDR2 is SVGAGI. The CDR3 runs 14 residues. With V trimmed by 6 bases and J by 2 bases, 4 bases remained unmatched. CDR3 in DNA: TGTGCCAGCAGACGGACAGGTCGCAATCAGCCCCAGCATTTT. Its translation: CASRRTGRNQPQHF.

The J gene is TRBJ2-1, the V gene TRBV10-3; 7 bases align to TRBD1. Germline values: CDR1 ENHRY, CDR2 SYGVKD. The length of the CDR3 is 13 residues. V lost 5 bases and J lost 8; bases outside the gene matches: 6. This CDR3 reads CAISNRGGDEQFF. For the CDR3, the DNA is TGTGCCATCAGTAACAGGGGTGGCGATGAGCAGTTCTTC.

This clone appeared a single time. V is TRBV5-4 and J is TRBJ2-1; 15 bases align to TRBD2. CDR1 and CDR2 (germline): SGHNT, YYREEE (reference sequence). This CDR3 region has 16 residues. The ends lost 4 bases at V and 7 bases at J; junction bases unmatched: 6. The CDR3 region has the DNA TGTGCCAGCAGCCCGGGGACTAGCGGGAGGTTTAATGAGCAGTTCTTC. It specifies CASSPGTSGRFNEQFF.

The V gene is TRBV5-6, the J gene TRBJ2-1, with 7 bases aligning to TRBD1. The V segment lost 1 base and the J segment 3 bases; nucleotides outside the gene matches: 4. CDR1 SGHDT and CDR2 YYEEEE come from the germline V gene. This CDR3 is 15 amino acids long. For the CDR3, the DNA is TGTGCCAGCAGCTTGCTCGGGACAGACTACAATGAGCAGTTCTTC. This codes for CASSLLGTDYNEQFF.

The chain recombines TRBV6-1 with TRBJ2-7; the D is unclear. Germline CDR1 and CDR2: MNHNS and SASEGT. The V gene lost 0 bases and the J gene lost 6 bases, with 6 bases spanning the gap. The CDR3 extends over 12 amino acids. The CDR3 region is CASSEAGFEQYF. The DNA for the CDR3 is TGTGCCAGCAGTGAAGCTGGCTTCGAGCAGTACTTC.

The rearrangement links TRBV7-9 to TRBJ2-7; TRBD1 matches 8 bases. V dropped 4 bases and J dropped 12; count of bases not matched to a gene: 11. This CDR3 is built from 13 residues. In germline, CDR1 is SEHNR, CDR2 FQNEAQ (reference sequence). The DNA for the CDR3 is TGTGCCAGCAGCTCGGACAGGGAGCTCGAATGGTACTTC. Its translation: CASSSDRELEWYF.

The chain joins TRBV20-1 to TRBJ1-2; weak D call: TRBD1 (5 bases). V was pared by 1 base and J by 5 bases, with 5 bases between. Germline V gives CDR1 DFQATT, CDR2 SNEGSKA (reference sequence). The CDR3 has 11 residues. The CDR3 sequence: CSARGTYGYTF. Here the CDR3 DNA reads TGCAGTGCTAGAGGGACATATGGCTACACCTTC.

The CDR3 sequence is CASSSGPQFF. The DNA for the CDR3 is TGTGCCAGCAGTTCTGGGCCTCAGTTCTTC. The chain recombines TRBV28 with TRBJ2-1, with D uncertain. Germline V lookup: CDR1 MDHEN, CDR2 SYDVKM. There are 10 residues in the CDR3. The V end lost 4 bases, the J end lost 13 bases, and 8 bases lay between the germline ends. The full variable domain, its missing parts supplied by reference TRBV28 and TRBJ2-1, is DVKVTQSSRYLVKRTGEKVFLECVQDMDHENMFWYRQDPGLGLRLIYFSYDVKMKEKGDIPEGYSVSREKKERFSLILESASTNQTSMYLCASSSGPQFFGPGTRLTVL.

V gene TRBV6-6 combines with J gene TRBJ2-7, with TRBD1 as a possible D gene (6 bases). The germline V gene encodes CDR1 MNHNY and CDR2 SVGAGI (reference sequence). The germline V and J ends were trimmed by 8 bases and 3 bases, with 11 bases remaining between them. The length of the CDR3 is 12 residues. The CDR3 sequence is CASGPQGYEQYF. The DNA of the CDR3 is TGTGCCAGCGGACCACAGGGCTACGAGCAGTACTTC.

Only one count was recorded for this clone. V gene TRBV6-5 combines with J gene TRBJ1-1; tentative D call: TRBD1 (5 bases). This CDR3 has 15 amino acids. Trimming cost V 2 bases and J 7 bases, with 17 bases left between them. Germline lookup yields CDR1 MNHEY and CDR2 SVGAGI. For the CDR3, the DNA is TGTGCCAGCAGTTACACGGACAACCGGTATTATGAAGCTTTCTTT. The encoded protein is CASSYTDNRYYEAFF.

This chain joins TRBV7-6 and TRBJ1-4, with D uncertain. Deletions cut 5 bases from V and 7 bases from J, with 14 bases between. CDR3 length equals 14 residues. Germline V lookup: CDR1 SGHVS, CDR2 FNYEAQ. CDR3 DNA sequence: TGTGCCAGCAGCCCAGGTGCGGGAGTTGAAAAACTGTTTTTT. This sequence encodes CASSPGAGVEKLFF.

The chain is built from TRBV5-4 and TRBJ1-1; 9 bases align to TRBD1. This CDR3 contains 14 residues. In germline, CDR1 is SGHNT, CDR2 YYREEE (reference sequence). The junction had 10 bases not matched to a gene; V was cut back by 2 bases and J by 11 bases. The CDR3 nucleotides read TGTGCCAGCAGCTTCCCGGACAGGGGAAAATCGGCTTTCTTT. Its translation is CASSFPDRGKSAFF.

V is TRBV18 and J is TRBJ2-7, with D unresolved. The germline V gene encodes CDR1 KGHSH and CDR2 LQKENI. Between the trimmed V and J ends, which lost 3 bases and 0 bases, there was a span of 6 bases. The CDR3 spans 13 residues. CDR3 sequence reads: CASSPPFSYEQYF. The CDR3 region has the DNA TGTGCCAGCTCACCGCCGTTCTCCTACGAGCAGTACTTC.